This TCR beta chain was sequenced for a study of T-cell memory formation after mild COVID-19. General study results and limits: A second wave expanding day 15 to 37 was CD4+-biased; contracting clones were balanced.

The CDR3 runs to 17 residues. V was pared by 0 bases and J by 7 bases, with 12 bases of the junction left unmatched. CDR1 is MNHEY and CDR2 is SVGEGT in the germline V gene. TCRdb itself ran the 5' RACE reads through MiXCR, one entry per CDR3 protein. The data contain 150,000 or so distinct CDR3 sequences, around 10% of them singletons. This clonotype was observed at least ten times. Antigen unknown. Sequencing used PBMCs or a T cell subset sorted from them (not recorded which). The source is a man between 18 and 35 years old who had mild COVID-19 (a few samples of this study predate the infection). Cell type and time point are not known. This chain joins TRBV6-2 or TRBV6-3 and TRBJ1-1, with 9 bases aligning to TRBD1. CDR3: CASSYSSFGQGKFEAFF. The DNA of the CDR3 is TGTGCCAGCAGTTACTCGTCTTTCGGACAGGGGAAATTTGAAGCTTTCTTT.